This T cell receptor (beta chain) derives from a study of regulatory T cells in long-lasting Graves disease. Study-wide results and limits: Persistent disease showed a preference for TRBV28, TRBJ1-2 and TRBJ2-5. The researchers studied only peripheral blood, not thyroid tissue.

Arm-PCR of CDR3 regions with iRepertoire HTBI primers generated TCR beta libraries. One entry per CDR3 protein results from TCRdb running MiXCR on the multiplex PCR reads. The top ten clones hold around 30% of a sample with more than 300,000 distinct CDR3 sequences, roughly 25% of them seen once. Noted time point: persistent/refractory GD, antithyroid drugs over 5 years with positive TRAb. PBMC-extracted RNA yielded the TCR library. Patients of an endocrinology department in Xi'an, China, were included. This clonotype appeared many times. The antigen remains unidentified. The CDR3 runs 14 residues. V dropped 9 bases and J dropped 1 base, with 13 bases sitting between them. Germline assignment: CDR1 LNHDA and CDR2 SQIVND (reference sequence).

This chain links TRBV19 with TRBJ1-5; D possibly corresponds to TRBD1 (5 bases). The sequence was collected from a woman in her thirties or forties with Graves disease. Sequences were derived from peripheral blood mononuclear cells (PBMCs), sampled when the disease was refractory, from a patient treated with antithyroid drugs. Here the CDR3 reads CASALGGSNQPQHF. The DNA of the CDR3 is TGTGCCAGCGCTCTGGGGGGAAGCAATCAGCCCCAGCATTTT.